The 28 T cell receptor beta chains presented below share a single source sample, sequenced in a study of naive CD8 T cells in extremely preterm neonates (TCRdb year 2017). On the study overall, not on this receptor specifically: Preterm CDR3s were shorter, with fewer N additions and less junctional trimming, and were closer to germline than those of older groups.

Library creation used the immunoSEQ multiplex PCR assay. TCRdb retrieved this table from immuneACCESS and kept in-frame rearrangements only. Not all clones are present; in checked studies, unresolved V genes account for under half, and no reason is known for the remainder. A total of about 23,000 clones appear in this sample, 70% to 90% of them only once. The biggest ten clones account for 0.93% of the sample. Preterm samples were obtained from a handful of extremely preterm deliveries at 23-27 weeks of gestation. Which antigens these TCRs recognize remains unknown. Sequencing input: naive CD8+ T cells from cord blood. The origin of the receptors is a boy who was born preterm.

The V call is TRBV12-5, the J call TRBJ1-1, with TRBD1 identical over 10 bases. V trimming: 1 base; J trimming: 5 bases; junction bases outside the gene matches: 1. The CDR3 runs 14 residues. Germline CDR1 reads LGHNT; CDR2 reads FRNRAP. This CDR3 reads CASGLGQGATEAFF. CDR3 bases: TGTGCTAGTGGTTTGGGACAGGGGGCGACTGAAGCTTTCTTT.

On this clone: Given a far larger clone just one base away, this is likely a sequencing read error. This chain links TRBV7-2 with TRBJ2-7, with TRBD1 identical over 10 bases. CDR3 length: 13 amino acids. The germline V gene encodes CDR1 SGHTA and CDR2 FQGNSA. With V trimmed by 4 bases and J by 3 bases, 0 bases remained unmatched. The DNA for the CDR3 is TGTGCCAGCAGCTGGACAGGGGGCTACGAGCAGTACTTC. Translation: CASSWTGGYEQYF.

The chain uses TRBV27 and TRBJ1-1; no firm D call. Deletions cut 4 bases from V and 4 bases from J, with 7 bases between. Germline CDR1 reads MNHEY; CDR2 reads SMNVEV (reference sequence). The CDR3 runs to 12 residues. The CDR3 DNA is TGTGCCAGCAGTTCTTCCCTCACTGAAGCTTTCTTT. This encodes CASSSSLTEAFF.

The chain combines TRBV29-1 with TRBJ2-7; D gene uncertain. Germline assignment: CDR1 SQVTM and CDR2 ANQGSEA. The CDR3 has 13 residues. Between the trimmed V and J ends, which lost 0 bases and 1 base, there was a span of 7 bases. The CDR3 here is CSVEETKSYEQYF. For the CDR3, the DNA is TGCAGCGTTGAAGAGACAAAATCCTACGAGCAGTACTTC.

The chain links TRBV9 to TRBJ2-2; D is unclear. Germline CDR1 and CDR2: SGDLS and YYNGEE. The CDR3 length is 13 residues. V gave up 0 bases and J gave up 4 bases, with 4 bases separating them. DNA of the CDR3: TGTGCCAGCAGCGTAGCTAGCACCGGGGAGCTGTTTTTT. It encodes CASSVASTGELFF.

This chain connects TRBV29-1 to TRBJ2-6, with no clear D. Between the trimmed V and J ends, which lost 6 bases and 7 bases, there was a span of 7 bases. Germline assignment: CDR1 SQVTM and CDR2 ANQGSEA. The CDR3 is 11 amino acids. This chain's CDR3 is CSVVSANVLTF. The CDR3 DNA follows: TGCAGCGTGGTCAGTGCCAACGTCCTGACTTTC.

With regard to this clone: Other DNA variants within this sample encode the same CDR3. The chain couples TRBV9 to TRBJ2-3; 11 bases map to TRBD2. J lost 0 bases, V lost 5 bases, and 2 bases had no gene match. Germline V gene data show CDR1 as SGDLS and CDR2 as YYNGEE. CDR3 length equals 15 residues. The CDR3 sequence is CASSSGGASTDTQYF. The CDR3 nucleotides are TGTGCCAGCAGTAGCGGGGGGGCTAGCACAGATACGCAGTATTTT.

The chain recombines TRBV29-1 with TRBJ2-1, with TRBD2 identical over 8 bases. This CDR3 region has 11 residues. CDR1 is SQVTM and CDR2 is ANQGSEA in the germline V gene. V shed 7 bases, J shed 4 bases, and the junction held 0 bases outside the gene matches. As DNA, the CDR3 is TGCAGCGGACTAGCGTACAATGAGCAGTTCTTC. Its translation is CSGLAYNEQFF.

The chain recombines TRBV19 with TRBJ1-5; unclear D gene. This CDR3 is built from 11 residues. V was trimmed by 1 base and J by 9 bases, leaving 4 bases between them. CDR1 and CDR2 (germline): LNHDA, SQIVND (reference sequence). The CDR3 spells CASSIGGPQHF. The CDR3 DNA reads as TGTGCCAGTAGTATAGGGGGGCCCCAGCATTTT.

The chain employs TRBV4-1 and TRBJ2-7; D remains unclear. The V and J ends lost 0 bases and 0 bases respectively, with 0 bases between them. The germline V gene has CDR1 MGHRA and CDR2 YSYEKL. This CDR3 is 12 amino acids long. This CDR3 is CASSQDSYEQYF. In nucleotides, the CDR3 is TGCGCCAGCAGCCAAGACTCCTACGAGCAGTACTTC.

The chain has TRBV12-2 and TRBJ1-5. TRBV12-2 is an annotated pseudogene. The CDR3 is made up of 13 amino acids. The chain's CDR3 is CASRLGGNQPQHF. CDR3 coding DNA: TGTGCAAGTCGCTTAGGGGGTAATCAGCCCCAGCATTTT.

A word on this clone: Other nucleotide sequences from this sample produce the same CDR3. This chain connects TRBV12-5 to TRBJ2-7; 8 positions match TRBD1. The CDR3 is made up of 13 amino acids. From germline, CDR1 is LGHNT and CDR2 FRNRAP. The trim removed 2 bases at V and 3 bases at J, leaving 0 bases unmatched. CDR3 sequence: CASGLTGGYEQYF. DNA for the CDR3: TGTGCTAGTGGTTTGACAGGGGGCTACGAGCAGTACTTC.

The V and J genes are TRBV4-3 and TRBJ2-4; 9 positions match TRBD1. Germline values: CDR1 LGHNA, CDR2 YSLEER. Germline trimming cut 3 bases from V and 1 base from J; bases unmatched to any gene: 1. This CDR3 is 15 amino acids long. The DNA of the CDR3 is TGCGCCAGCAGCCATGGACAGGGGGCCAAAAACATTCAGTACTTC. Translation gives CASSHGQGAKNIQYF.

This clone was picked up one time. The chain carries TRBV7-9 and TRBJ2-7; D unresolved. This CDR3 has 12 amino acids. Germline V CDR1 and CDR2: SEHNR, FQNEAQ (reference sequence). Trimming took 4 bases from V and 4 from J, leaving 8 bases between them. The DNA for the CDR3 is TGTGCCAGCAGCTCTCATAGATACGAGCAGTACTTC. Translating it yields CASSSHRYEQYF.

The chain employs TRBV7-9 and TRBJ1-1; 7 bases map to TRBD1. The CDR3 sequence is 12 residues long. V lost 5 bases, J lost 3 bases, and 0 bases stayed unmatched. The germline V gene encodes CDR1 SEHNR and CDR2 FQNEAQ (reference sequence). The CDR3 sequence: CASSQGDTEAFF. The CDR3 nucleotides are TGTGCCAGCAGCCAGGGGGACACTGAAGCTTTCTTT. The full variable domain, with the rest looked up from reference TRBV7-9 and TRBJ1-1, is DTGVSQNPRHKITKRGQNVTFRCDPISEHNRLYWYRQTLGQGPEFLTYFQNEAQLEKSRLLSDRFSAERPKGSFSTLEIQRTEQGDSAMYLCASSQGDTEAFFGQGTRLTVV.

The J gene is TRBJ1-1, the V gene TRBV29-1; D is perhaps TRBD1 (6 bases). Germline CDR1 and CDR2: SQVTM and ANQGSEA. This CDR3 comprises 11 residues. V shed 5 bases and J shed 4 bases, with 8 bases lying between them. The CDR3, as DNA: TGCAGCGTTCCAGGGGCCACTGAAGCTTTCTTT. Translation gives CSVPGATEAFF.

The chain links TRBV2 to TRBJ2-7; D uncertain. Trimming removed 1 base from V and 3 bases from J, with 4 bases in between. The CDR3 has 12 amino acids. CDR1 and CDR2 (germline): SNHLY, FYNNEI. The CDR3 here is CASSEDFYEQYF. The CDR3 nucleotides are TGTGCCAGCAGTGAAGACTTCTACGAGCAGTACTTC.

The chain has TRBV6-5 and TRBJ2-7; TRBD1 agrees at 10 bases. Germline V lookup: CDR1 MNHEY, CDR2 SVGAGI. This CDR3 is built from 13 residues. The junction had 3 bases not matched to a gene; V was cut back by 8 bases and J by 2 bases. CDR3 nucleotide sequence: TGTGCCAGCGGGGACAGGGGTGCCTACGAGCAGTACTTC. Residues: CASGDRGAYEQYF.

V and J are TRBV7-6 and TRBJ1-4, with D uncertain. Germline CDR1 SGHVS, CDR2 FNYEAQ. The V end lost 1 base, the J end lost 7 bases, and 4 bases lay between the germline ends. The CDR3 sequence is 12 residues long. CDR3 in amino acids: CASSLGGEKLFF. The CDR3 nucleotides read TGTGCCAGCAGCTTAGGGGGTGAAAAACTGTTTTTT.

The gene calls are TRBV12-5 and TRBJ1-1; D ambiguous. Looked up from germline, CDR1 is LGHNT and CDR2 is FRNRAP. The CDR3 covers 11 residues. V was trimmed by 3 bases and J by 2 bases, leaving 1 base between them. CDR3 residues: CASGFNTEAFF. The DNA of the CDR3 is TGTGCTAGTGGTTTTAACACTGAAGCTTTCTTT.

In its sample, this clone was seen once. The V and J genes are TRBV27 and TRBJ2-7; 11 bases are shared with TRBD1. Germline V lookup: CDR1 MNHEY, CDR2 SMNVEV (reference sequence). There are 16 residues in the CDR3. Trimming at V came to 1 base and at J to 4 bases, leaving 6 bases not matched to a gene. CDR3 loop: CASSLLSGTGGYEQYF. CDR3 nucleotides: TGTGCCAGCAGTTTATTATCCGGGACAGGGGGTTACGAGCAGTACTTC.

The chain recombines TRBV6-5 with TRBJ2-1; D gene uncertain. The V gene's germline CDR1 is MNHEY and CDR2 SVGAGI. The CDR3 is 13 amino acids. Trimming took off 2 bases at V and 4 bases at J, with 6 bases between the two ends. This CDR3 reads CASSYRAYNEQFF. CDR3 bases: TGTGCCAGCAGTTACAGGGCATACAATGAGCAGTTCTTC.

The chain's CDR3 is CSVGTGVGYTF. The CDR3 nucleotides read TGCAGCGTTGGGACAGGGGTTGGCTACACCTTC. The V gene is TRBV29-1, the J gene TRBJ1-2; 9 bases are shared with TRBD1. V was pared by 4 bases and J by 7 bases, with 1 base of the junction left unmatched. Germline-derived CDR1 and CDR2 are SQVTM and ANQGSEA. This CDR3 is built from 11 residues.

The chain couples TRBV11-2 to TRBJ2-7; 9 positions match TRBD2. Per the germline V gene, CDR1 is SGHAT and CDR2 is FQNNGV. The CDR3 is 11 residues long. With 3 bases clipped from V and 12 bases from J, the junction kept 3 bases outside the gene matches. The CDR3 DNA follows: TGTGCCAGCAGCTTCGGGACTAGCATGTACTTC. It is translated as CASSFGTSMYF.

The V call is TRBV7-2, the J call TRBJ2-1; D not resolved. CDR1 SGHTA and CDR2 FQGNSA come from the germline V gene. The CDR3 extends over 13 amino acids. V lost 3 bases to trimming and J lost 6 bases, with 9 bases between them. The CDR3 here is CASSFWLPNEQFF. The CDR3 DNA sequence: TGTGCCAGCAGCTTCTGGCTACCCAATGAGCAGTTCTTC.

This chain joins TRBV4-1 and TRBJ2-1; the match to TRBD2 covers 9 bases. With V trimmed by 3 bases and J by 2 bases, 2 bases remained unmatched. CDR1 and CDR2 from the germline V gene are MGHRA and YSYEKL. The CDR3 runs to 15 residues. The CDR3 sequence is CASSHRGGAYNEQFF. CDR3 DNA sequence: TGCGCCAGCAGCCATCGCGGGGGGGCCTACAATGAGCAGTTCTTC.

The chain links TRBV7-9 to TRBJ2-3, with 9 positions matching TRBD2. The CDR3 consists of 16 residues. Germline CDR1 is SEHNR and CDR2 is FQNEAQ (reference sequence). With V trimmed by 3 bases and J by 5 bases, 9 bases remained unmatched. CDR3 region: CASSLFRGGAEDTQYF. The CDR3 DNA reads TGTGCCAGCAGCTTGTTCCGCGGGGGGGCAGAAGATACGCAGTATTTT.

The chain couples TRBV27 to TRBJ2-7; 13 bases agree with TRBD2. CDR3 length: 13 residues. V shed 6 bases, J shed 4 bases, and the junction held 0 bases outside the gene matches. CDR1 and CDR2 from the germline V gene are MNHEY and SMNVEV (reference sequence). The CDR3 spells CASRLAGGYEQYF. CDR3 coding DNA: TGTGCCAGCAGACTAGCGGGGGGGTACGAGCAGTACTTC.